The sequence of this T cell receptor (beta chain) was determined in a study of vaccination effects on CD4 cells after COVID-19. V lost 3 bases, J lost 2 bases, and 16 bases lay in between. From germline, CDR1 is KGHDR and CDR2 SFDVKD. The CDR3 has 18 amino acids. Antigen-specific CD4+ T cells expanded by the ViraFEST assay with viral peptide pools were then sequenced. Once cultured for about 9 days, the cells underwent separation to obtain CD4+ T cells. Participants were vaccinated with two doses of either the BNT162b2 or mRNA-1273 vaccine. Wells each received some 2.2 million PBMC, cultured with roughly 9.4 IU/ml IL-2 and around 9.8 ug/ml peptides. Libraries were prepared by immunoSEQ multiplex PCR; TCRdb keeps only in-frame clonotypes and omits some of them. The sample contains approximately 28,000 clones, around 85% of which appear only once. Notes on this clone: Its target is not known.

The chain joins TRBV24-1 to TRBJ2-6, with D maybe TRBD1 (6 bases). The source of this sequence is a human donor who received a COVID-19 vaccine. Some clones in this sample may be carry-over from other donors' samples. The sequencing here drew on CD4+ T cells from PBMCs cultured with SARS-CoV-2 spike peptides, taken after COVID-19 vaccination. The CDR3 region has the DNA TGTGCCACCAGTGATCCAGACAGGATCTCGGCTGGGGCCAACGTCCTGACTTTC. Its translation is CATSDPDRISAGANVLTF.